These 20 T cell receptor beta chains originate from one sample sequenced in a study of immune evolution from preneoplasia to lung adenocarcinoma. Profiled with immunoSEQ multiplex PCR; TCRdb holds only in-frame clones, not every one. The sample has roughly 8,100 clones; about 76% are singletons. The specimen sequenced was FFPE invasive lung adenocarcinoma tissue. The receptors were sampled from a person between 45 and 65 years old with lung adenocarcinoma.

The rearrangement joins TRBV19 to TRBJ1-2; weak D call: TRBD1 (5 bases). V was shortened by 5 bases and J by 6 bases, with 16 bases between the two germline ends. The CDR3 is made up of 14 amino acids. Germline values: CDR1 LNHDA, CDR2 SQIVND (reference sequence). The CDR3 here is CASSPGTTVHGYTF. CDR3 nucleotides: TGTGCCAGTAGTCCAGGGACGACGGTTCATGGCTACACCTTC.

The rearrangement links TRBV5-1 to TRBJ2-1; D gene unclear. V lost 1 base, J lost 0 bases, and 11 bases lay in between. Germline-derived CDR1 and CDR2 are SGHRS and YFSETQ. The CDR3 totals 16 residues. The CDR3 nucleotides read TGCGCCAGCAGCTTGCAGGATCTTAGCTCCTACAATGAGCAGTTCTTC. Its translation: CASSLQDLSSYNEQFF.

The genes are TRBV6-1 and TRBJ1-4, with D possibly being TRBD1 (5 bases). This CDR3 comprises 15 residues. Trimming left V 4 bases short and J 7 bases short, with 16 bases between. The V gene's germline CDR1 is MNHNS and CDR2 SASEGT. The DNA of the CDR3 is TGTGCCAGCAGTGTTATGGGACGGGACGGTGAAAAACTGTTTTTT. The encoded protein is CASSVMGRDGEKLFF.

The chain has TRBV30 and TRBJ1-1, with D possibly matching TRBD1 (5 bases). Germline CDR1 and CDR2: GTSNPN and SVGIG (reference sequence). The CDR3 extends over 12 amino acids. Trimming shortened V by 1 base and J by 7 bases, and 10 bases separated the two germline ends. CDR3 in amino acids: CAWSGGGIEAFF. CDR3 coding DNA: TGTGCCTGGAGTGGTGGGGGGATTGAAGCTTTCTTT.

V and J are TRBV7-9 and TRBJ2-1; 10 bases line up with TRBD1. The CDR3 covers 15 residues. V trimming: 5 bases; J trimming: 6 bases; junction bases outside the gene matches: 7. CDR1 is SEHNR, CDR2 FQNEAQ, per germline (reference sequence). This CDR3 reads CASSHRDRGSNEQFF. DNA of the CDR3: TGTGCCAGCAGCCACCGGGACAGGGGATCCAATGAGCAGTTCTTC.

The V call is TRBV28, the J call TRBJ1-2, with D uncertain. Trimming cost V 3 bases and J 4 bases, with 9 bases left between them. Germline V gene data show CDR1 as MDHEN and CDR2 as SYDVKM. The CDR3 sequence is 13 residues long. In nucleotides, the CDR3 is TGTGCCAGCAGTTTGCTGGGTTCCTATGGCTACACCTTC. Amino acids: CASSLLGSYGYTF.

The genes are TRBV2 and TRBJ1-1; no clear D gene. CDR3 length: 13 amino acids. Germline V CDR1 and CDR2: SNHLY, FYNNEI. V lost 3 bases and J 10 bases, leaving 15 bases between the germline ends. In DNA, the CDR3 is TGTGCCAGCAGTGATGACGATAAGTTAGGAGCTTTCTTT. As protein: CASSDDDKLGAFF.

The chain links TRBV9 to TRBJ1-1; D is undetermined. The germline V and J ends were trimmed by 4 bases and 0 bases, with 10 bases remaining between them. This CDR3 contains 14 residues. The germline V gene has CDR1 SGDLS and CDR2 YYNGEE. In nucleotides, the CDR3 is TGTGCCAGCAGCCAAGGTTCCATGAACACTGAAGCTTTCTTT. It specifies CASSQGSMNTEAFF.

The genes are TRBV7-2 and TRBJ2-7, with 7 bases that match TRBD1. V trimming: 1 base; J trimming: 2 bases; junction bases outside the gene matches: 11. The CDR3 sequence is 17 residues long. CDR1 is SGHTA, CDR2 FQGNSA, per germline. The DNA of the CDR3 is TGTGCCAGCAGCTTAGGGTCGGGACAGCGCTCCGCCTACGAGCAGTACTTC. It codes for CASSLGSGQRSAYEQYF.

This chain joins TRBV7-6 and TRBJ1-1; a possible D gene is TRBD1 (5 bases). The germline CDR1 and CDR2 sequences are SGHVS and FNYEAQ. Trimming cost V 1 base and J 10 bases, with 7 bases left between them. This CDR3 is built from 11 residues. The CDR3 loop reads CASSLEGRAFF. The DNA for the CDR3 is TGTGCCAGCAGCTTAGAGGGGCGAGCTTTCTTT.

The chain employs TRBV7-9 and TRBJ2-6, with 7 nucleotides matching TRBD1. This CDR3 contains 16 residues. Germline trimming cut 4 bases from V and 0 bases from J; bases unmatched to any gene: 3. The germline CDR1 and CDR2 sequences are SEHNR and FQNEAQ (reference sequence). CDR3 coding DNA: TGTGCCAGCAGCTCAAACAGGGGCTCTGGGGCCAACGTCCTGACTTTC. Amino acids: CASSSNRGSGANVLTF.

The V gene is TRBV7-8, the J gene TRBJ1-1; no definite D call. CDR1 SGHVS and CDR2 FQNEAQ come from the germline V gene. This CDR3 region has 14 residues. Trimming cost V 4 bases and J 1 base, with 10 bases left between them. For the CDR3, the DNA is TGTGCCAGCAGCTCCAGTCCTGCGAACACTGAAGCTTTCTTT. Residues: CASSSSPANTEAFF.

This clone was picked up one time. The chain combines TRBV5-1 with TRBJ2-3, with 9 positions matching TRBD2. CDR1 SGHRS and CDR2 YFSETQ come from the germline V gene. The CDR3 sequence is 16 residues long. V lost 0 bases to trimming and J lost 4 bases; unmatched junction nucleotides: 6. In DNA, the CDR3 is TGCGCCAGCAGCTTGGTACTAGCGGGTGAATCAGATACGCAGTATTTT. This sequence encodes CASSLVLAGESDTQYF. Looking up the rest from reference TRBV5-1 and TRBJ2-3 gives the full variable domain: KAGVTQTPRYLIKTRGQQVTLSCSPISGHRSVSWYQQTPGQGLQFLFEYFSETQRNKGNFPGRFSGRQFSNSRSEMNVSTLELGDSALYLCASSLVLAGESDTQYFGPGTRLTVL.

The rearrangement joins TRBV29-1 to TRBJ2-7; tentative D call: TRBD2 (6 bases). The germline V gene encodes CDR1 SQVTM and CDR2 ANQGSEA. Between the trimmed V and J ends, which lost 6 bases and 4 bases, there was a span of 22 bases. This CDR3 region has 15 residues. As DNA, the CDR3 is TGCAGCGTCCAACGACCCGGGGGATCAATGTACGAGCAGTACTTC. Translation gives CSVQRPGGSMYEQYF.

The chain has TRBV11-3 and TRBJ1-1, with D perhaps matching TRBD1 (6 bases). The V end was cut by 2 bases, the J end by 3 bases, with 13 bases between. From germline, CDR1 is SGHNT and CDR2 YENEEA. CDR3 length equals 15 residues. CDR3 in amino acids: CASSLYSGDDTEAFF. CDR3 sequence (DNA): TGTGCCAGCAGCTTATATTCAGGGGACGACACTGAAGCTTTCTTT.

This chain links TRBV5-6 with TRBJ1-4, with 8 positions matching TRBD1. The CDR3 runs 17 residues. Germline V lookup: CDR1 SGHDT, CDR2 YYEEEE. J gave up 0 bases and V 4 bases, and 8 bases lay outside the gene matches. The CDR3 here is CASSGRGPVATNEKLFF. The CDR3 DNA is TGTGCCAGCAGCGGCAGGGGGCCAGTTGCAACTAATGAAAAACTGTTTTTT.

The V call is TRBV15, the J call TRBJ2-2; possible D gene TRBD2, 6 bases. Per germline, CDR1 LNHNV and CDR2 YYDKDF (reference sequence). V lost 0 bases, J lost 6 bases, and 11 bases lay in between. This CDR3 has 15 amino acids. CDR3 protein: CATSRDGGIAGELFF. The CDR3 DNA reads TGTGCCACCAGCAGAGATGGCGGGATCGCCGGGGAGCTGTTTTTT.

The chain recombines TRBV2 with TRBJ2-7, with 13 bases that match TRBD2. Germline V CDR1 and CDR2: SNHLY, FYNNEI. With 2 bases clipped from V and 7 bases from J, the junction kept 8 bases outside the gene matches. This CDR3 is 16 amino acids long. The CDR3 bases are TGTGCCAGCAGTGAACGTGTACTAGCGGGAGGGGGTGAGCAGTACTTC. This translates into CASSERVLAGGGEQYF.

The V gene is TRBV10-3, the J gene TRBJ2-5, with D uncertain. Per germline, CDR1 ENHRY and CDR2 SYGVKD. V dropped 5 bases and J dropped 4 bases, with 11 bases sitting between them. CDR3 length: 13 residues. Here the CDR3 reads CAISLNVGETQYF. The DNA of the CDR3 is TGTGCCATCAGTTTAAACGTTGGAGAGACCCAGTACTTC.

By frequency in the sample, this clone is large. CDR3 bases: TGTGCCAGCAGTTACTCTCTGAGGGAGGCAGAGACCCAGTACTTC. Its translation is CASSYSLREAETQYF. The rearrangement joins TRBV6-5 to TRBJ2-5; possibly TRBD2 for D (6 bases). V shed 0 bases and J shed 4 bases, with 12 bases lying between them. CDR1 is MNHEY, CDR2 SVGAGI, per germline. There are 15 residues in the CDR3.